A single sample gave rise to the 28 T cell receptor beta chains below, sequenced in a study of blood T cell repertoires in COVID-19. Method: immunoSEQ multiplex PCR; TCRdb's copy keeps in-frame clones and lacks some. The sample lists around 360,000 clones, roughly 86% occurring once. What was sequenced was peripheral blood. The receptors shown here come from a woman aged 25 to 45 with COVID-19, enrolled during active disease.

The chain uses TRBV13 and TRBJ1-1, with D possibly TRBD1 on 6 matching bases. CDR3 size: 16 residues. Germline V lookup: CDR1 PRHDT, CDR2 FYEKMQ (reference sequence). Trimming took off 5 bases at V and 4 bases at J, with 20 bases between the two ends. CDR3 in amino acids: CASSESGGASGTEAFF. The CDR3 coding sequence is TGTGCCAGCAGCGAGTCGGGGGGGGCTAGCGGCACTGAAGCTTTCTTT.

V usage is TRBV5-1 and J usage is TRBJ2-1, with TRBD1 matching 8 bases. CDR1 is SGHRS, CDR2 YFSETQ, per germline. The CDR3 contains 13 residues. V lost 3 bases to trimming and J lost 7 bases; unmatched junction nucleotides: 3. CDR3: CASSSRTGNEQFF. The CDR3 DNA sequence: TGCGCCAGCAGCTCGCGGACAGGGAATGAGCAGTTCTTC.

The gene calls are TRBV18 and TRBJ2-1, with 9 positions matching TRBD2. CDR1 is KGHSH, CDR2 LQKENI, per germline. The V and J ends lost 2 bases and 8 bases, in that order; junction bases with no gene match: 13. The CDR3 totals 17 residues. For the CDR3, the DNA is TGTGCCAGCTCACCAAGGCCTAGCGGGGTGCCAACCCATGAGCAGTTCTTC. It codes for CASSPRPSGVPTHEQFF.

CDR3 bases: TGTGCCAGCAGCTTTGGGGGCGGGAATGAAAAACTGTTTTTT. Amino acids: CASSFGGGNEKLFF. This chain connects TRBV7-2 to TRBJ1-4; a possible D gene is TRBD1 (6 bases). CDR1 is SGHTA, CDR2 FQGNSA, per germline. This CDR3 spans 14 amino acids. V lost 3 bases and J 5 bases, leaving 10 bases between the germline ends.

This chain uses TRBV6-2 or TRBV6-3 with TRBJ2-5; D perhaps matches TRBD1 (7 bases). The CDR3 length is 15 residues. Deletions cut 5 bases from V and 4 bases from J, with 17 bases between. CDR1 is MNHEY and CDR2 is SVGEGT in the germline V gene. CDR3 DNA: TGTGCCAGCAGTCCAAAACCAGGGGGAGGAGAGACCCAGTACTTC. Protein sequence: CASSPKPGGGETQYF.

As DNA, the CDR3 is TGTGCCAGTAGTATAGATAGCGGGAGGACGAATGAGCAGTTCTTC. Amino acid sequence: CASSIDSGRTNEQFF. The chain carries TRBV19 and TRBJ2-1, with 10 bases matching TRBD2. The CDR3 is 15 residues long. Losses at the gene ends were 0 bases for V and 7 bases for J; bases not matched to a gene: 3. Germline lookup yields CDR1 LNHDA and CDR2 SQIVND (reference sequence).

The chain recombines TRBV19 with TRBJ1-5, with a tentative D call TRBD1 (5 bases). The germline V gene has CDR1 LNHDA and CDR2 SQIVND (reference sequence). CDR3 size: 18 residues. The V end was cut by 3 bases, the J end by 5 bases, with 23 bases between. CDR3 in amino acids: CASSMNELQGLLHQPQHF. The CDR3 nucleotides read TGTGCCAGTAGTATGAATGAACTGCAGGGACTTTTGCATCAGCCCCAGCATTTT.

This chain uses TRBV28 with TRBJ1-5; D is unclear. Germline assignment: CDR1 MDHEN and CDR2 SYDVKM. Trimming left V 2 bases short and J 3 bases short, with 8 bases between. The CDR3 runs to 14 residues. CDR3 in DNA: TGTGCCAGCAGTTTACCGGGGTACAATCAGCCCCAGCATTTT. Its translation: CASSLPGYNQPQHF.

This chain joins TRBV6-6 and TRBJ1-5, with a possible D match to TRBD1 (6 bases). Per germline, CDR1 MNHNY and CDR2 SVGAGI (reference sequence). V lost 3 bases and J 1 base, leaving 7 bases between the germline ends. The CDR3 covers 14 residues. As DNA, the CDR3 is TGTGCCAGCAGTTATGGACAGAGCAATCAGCCCCAGCATTTT. Translation: CASSYGQSNQPQHF.

DNA of the CDR3: TGTGCCAGCACTCCCCAGGGGGAATACGAGCAGTACTTC. It yields the protein CASTPQGEYEQYF. The rearrangement links TRBV2 to TRBJ2-7, with 7 bases aligning to TRBD1. This CDR3 region has 13 residues. Germline-derived CDR1 and CDR2 are SNHLY and FYNNEI. Trimming cost V 7 bases and J 4 bases; bases outside gene matches: 7.

The chain uses TRBV12-3 or TRBV12-4 and TRBJ2-7, with D possibly matching TRBD1 (6 bases). The V and J ends lost 7 bases and 2 bases respectively, with 12 bases between them. This CDR3 is 13 amino acids long. For the CDR3, the DNA is TGTGCCAGCATGATACAGGGACCCTACGAGCAGTACTTC. The encoded protein is CASMIQGPYEQYF.

V and J are TRBV7-2 and TRBJ2-7, with D perhaps being TRBD1 or TRBD2 (5 bases each). The CDR3 runs 14 residues. The germline V gene encodes CDR1 SGHTA and CDR2 FQGNSA. V was shortened by 5 bases and J by 1 base, with 12 bases between the two germline ends. The chain's CDR3 is CASSVGAGSYEQYF. CDR3 in DNA: TGTGCCAGCAGCGTAGGGGCGGGTTCCTACGAGCAGTACTTC.

V usage is TRBV18 and J usage is TRBJ2-2; tentative D call: TRBD2 (6 bases). CDR3 size: 15 residues. Per the germline V gene, CDR1 is KGHSH and CDR2 is LQKENI. V lost 3 bases and J lost 1, with 9 bases in between. The CDR3: CASSPLARNTGELFF. The CDR3 DNA reads TGTGCCAGCTCACCTCTAGCGAGGAACACCGGGGAGCTGTTTTTT.

The chain combines TRBV19 with TRBJ1-2, with D possibly TRBD1 on 6 matching bases. Germline V gene lookup returns CDR1 LNHDA and CDR2 SQIVND (reference sequence). The V gene lost 6 bases and the J gene lost 6 bases, with 14 bases spanning the gap. This CDR3 region has 13 residues. CDR3 in amino acids: CASRWSGQHGYTF. In DNA form, the CDR3 reads TGTGCCAGTAGATGGTCAGGACAGCATGGCTACACCTTC.

V gene TRBV27 combines with J gene TRBJ2-7; 9 bases are shared with TRBD1. The germline V gene has CDR1 MNHEY and CDR2 SMNVEV (reference sequence). The trim removed 8 bases at V and 4 bases at J, leaving 15 bases unmatched. CDR3 size: 16 residues. CDR3 in amino acids: CASSGQGPASLYEQYF. CDR3 DNA: TGTGCCAGCTCGGGACAGGGTCCCGCTTCGTTATACGAGCAGTACTTC.

The rearrangement links TRBV27 to TRBJ1-1; D possibly corresponds to TRBD1 (6 bases). V was pared by 6 bases and J by 10 bases, with 15 bases between. Germline CDR1 and CDR2: MNHEY and SMNVEV (reference sequence). The CDR3 consists of 12 residues. CDR3 region: CASRPSGGRAFF. Here the CDR3 DNA reads TGTGCCAGCAGGCCGTCGGGGGGCAGAGCTTTCTTT.

This rearrangement joins TRBV13 to TRBJ2-5; D gene unclear. CDR1 and CDR2 from the germline V gene are PRHDT and FYEKMQ (reference sequence). The CDR3 covers 14 residues. The germline V and J ends were trimmed by 5 bases and 1 base, with 11 bases remaining between them. The CDR3 sequence is CASSHSGSQETQYF. The DNA of the CDR3 is TGTGCCAGCAGCCACTCCGGGTCCCAAGAGACCCAGTACTTC.

This clone has only one observation. The rearrangement joins TRBV2 to TRBJ2-1; TRBD2 matches 11 bases. This CDR3 comprises 15 residues. Per the germline V gene, CDR1 is SNHLY and CDR2 is FYNNEI. The V segment lost 10 bases and the J segment 4 bases; nucleotides outside the gene matches: 9. CDR3 DNA: TGTGCCACACCACTAGCGGGGGACCGTTACAATGAGCAGTTCTTC. Translated, it gives CATPLAGDRYNEQFF.

V gene TRBV27 combines with J gene TRBJ2-7; 7 nucleotides align to TRBD1. Germline CDR1 and CDR2: MNHEY and SMNVEV (reference sequence). CDR3 length equals 15 residues. J was trimmed by 3 bases and V by 1 base; bases with no gene match: 6. CDR3 bases: TGTGCCAGCAGTTTATTAGGGGGCCAGGTCTACGAGCAGTACTTC. It codes for CASSLLGGQVYEQYF.

This clone was detected once. This chain links TRBV3-1 (or the pseudogene TRBV3-2) with TRBJ1-6, with D maybe TRBD1 (6 bases). Germline CDR1 and CDR2: LGHDT and YNNKEL (reference sequence). Trimming took 0 bases from V and 7 from J, leaving 13 bases between them. The CDR3 runs 16 residues. The CDR3 DNA reads TGTGCCAGCAGCCAAGACTCACAGGGATGGAATTCACCCCTCCACTTT. Its protein is CASSQDSQGWNSPLHF.

V gene TRBV5-4 combines with J gene TRBJ2-3; the match to TRBD2 covers 9 bases. This CDR3 comprises 15 residues. The V and J ends lost 3 bases and 3 bases, in that order; junction bases with no gene match: 5. Germline V gene lookup returns CDR1 SGHNT and CDR2 YYREEE (reference sequence). CDR3: CASSSGLARTDTQYF. Written as DNA, the CDR3 is TGTGCCAGCAGCTCTGGACTAGCGAGGACAGATACGCAGTATTTT.

The chain recombines TRBV11-2 with TRBJ1-1; a possible D gene is TRBD1 (5 bases). Trimming took off 2 bases at V and 10 bases at J, with 14 bases between the two ends. The CDR3 is 13 residues long. CDR1 is SGHAT, CDR2 FQNNGV, per germline. CDR3 region: CASSLPDIWVAFF. The CDR3, as DNA: TGTGCCAGCAGCTTACCGGACATCTGGGTAGCTTTCTTT.

This rearrangement joins TRBV6-5 to TRBJ2-6; 7 bases line up with TRBD1. This CDR3 has 15 residues. V shed 5 bases and J 3 bases; nucleotides not matched to a gene: 4. The germline gives CDR1 MNHEY, CDR2 SVGAGI. For the CDR3, the DNA is TGTGCCAGCAGTAGAGGGGGCGTTGGGGCCAACGTCCTGACTTTC. This codes for CASSRGGVGANVLTF.

Points on this clone: Within the sample, other DNA sequences also encode this same CDR3. The chain couples TRBV4-3 to TRBJ2-5, with D tentatively TRBD1 (6 bases). Germline CDR1 LGHNA, CDR2 YSLEER. The CDR3 extends over 13 amino acids. Trimming left V 0 bases short and J 5 bases short, with 7 bases between. The CDR3 nucleotides are TGCGCCAGCAGCCAAGAGGGGGCGGAGACCCAGTACTTC. Protein product: CASSQEGAETQYF.

CDR3 sequence: CASSRDRGYEQYF. CDR3 bases: TGTGCCAGCAGCCGGGACAGGGGTTACGAGCAGTACTTC. V gene TRBV28 combines with J gene TRBJ2-7, with TRBD1 identical over 10 bases. This CDR3 has 13 residues. The germline gives CDR1 MDHEN, CDR2 SYDVKM. With V trimmed by 6 bases and J by 4 bases, 3 bases remained unmatched.

The V call is TRBV27, the J call TRBJ2-1; the match to TRBD1 covers 7 bases. V lost 5 bases to trimming and J lost 2 bases; unmatched junction nucleotides: 12. Germline loops: CDR1 MNHEY, CDR2 SMNVEV (reference sequence). This CDR3 contains 17 residues. CDR3 sequence: CASSVPPTGLAYNEQFF. In DNA form, the CDR3 reads TGTGCCAGCAGTGTACCCCCGACAGGGTTGGCCTACAATGAGCAGTTCTTC.

This clone was recorded a few times. This rearrangement joins TRBV5-1 to TRBJ2-5; 9 bases align to TRBD1. The CDR3 totals 14 residues. V was pared by 0 bases and J by 5 bases, with 2 bases of the junction left unmatched. Per the germline V gene, CDR1 is SGHRS and CDR2 is YFSETQ. The CDR3 sequence: CASSLVGQGETQYF. CDR3 DNA sequence: TGCGCCAGCAGCTTGGTAGGACAGGGGGAGACCCAGTACTTC.

The chain combines TRBV28 with TRBJ1-1, with 7 nucleotides matching TRBD1. V trimming: 6 bases; J trimming: 4 bases; junction bases outside the gene matches: 8. Germline loops: CDR1 MDHEN, CDR2 SYDVKM. The CDR3 runs 14 residues. CDR3: CASRRSGGGTEAFF. CDR3 nucleotide sequence: TGTGCCAGCAGACGATCAGGGGGTGGCACTGAAGCTTTCTTT.